This T cell receptor (beta chain) was observed in a study of T cell responses to AZD1222 COVID-19 vaccine. Regarding the study as a whole: CD4 TCRs linked to vaccination spanned spike, dominating at 160-218 and 743-854. Most donors were white British, females outnumbered males, and clonal diversity was possibly underestimated.

Sequencing used immunoSEQ multiplex PCR; TCRdb keeps in-frame clones, though not all of them. The sample records roughly 120,000 clones, around 90% being singletons. Worth noting for this clone: What it binds is unknown.

The CDR3 has 14 residues. The ends were cut back, 4 bases at V and 7 bases at J, with 11 bases in the middle. In germline, CDR1 is SGHAT, CDR2 FQNNGV. Sequenced material: peripheral blood, taken on day 0 of AZD1222 vaccination. The chain carries TRBV11-2 and TRBJ1-6, with D hard to call. The sequence was collected from an adult in good health. The CDR3 DNA follows: TGTGCCAGCAGCTCCCGGACGGGGAATTCACCCCTCCACTTT. It encodes CASSSRTGNSPLHF.